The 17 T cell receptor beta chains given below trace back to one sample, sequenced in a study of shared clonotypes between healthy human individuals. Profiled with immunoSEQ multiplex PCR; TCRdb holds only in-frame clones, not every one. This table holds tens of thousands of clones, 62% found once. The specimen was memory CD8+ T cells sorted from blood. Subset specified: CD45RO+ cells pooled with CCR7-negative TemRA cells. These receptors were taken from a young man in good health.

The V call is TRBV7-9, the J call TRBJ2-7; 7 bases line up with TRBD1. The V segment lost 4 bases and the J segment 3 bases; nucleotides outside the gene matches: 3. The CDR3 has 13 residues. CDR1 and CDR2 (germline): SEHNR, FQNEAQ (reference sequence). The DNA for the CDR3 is TGTGCCAGCAGCTCGGGACAGAACTACGAGCAGTACTTC. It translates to CASSSGQNYEQYF.

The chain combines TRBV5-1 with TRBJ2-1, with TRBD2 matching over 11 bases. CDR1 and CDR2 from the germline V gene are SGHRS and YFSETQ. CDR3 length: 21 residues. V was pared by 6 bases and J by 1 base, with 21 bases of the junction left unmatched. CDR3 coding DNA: TGCGCCAGCAACCCCCCCCGACTAGCGGGATCGTTGTGGGGTTCCTACAATGAGCAGTTCTTC. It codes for CASNPPRLAGSLWGSYNEQFF.

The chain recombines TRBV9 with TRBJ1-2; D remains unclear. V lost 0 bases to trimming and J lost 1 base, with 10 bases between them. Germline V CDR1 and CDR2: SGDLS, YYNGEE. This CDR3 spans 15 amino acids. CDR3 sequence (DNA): TGTGCCAGCAGCGTAGCGGGCAGTCTTAACTATGGCTACACCTTC. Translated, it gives CASSVAGSLNYGYTF.

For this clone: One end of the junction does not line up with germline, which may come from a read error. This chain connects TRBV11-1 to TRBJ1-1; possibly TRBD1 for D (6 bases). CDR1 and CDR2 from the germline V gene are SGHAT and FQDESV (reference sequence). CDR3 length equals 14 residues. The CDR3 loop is CVSSRRGVNTEAFF. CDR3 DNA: TGTGTCAGCAGCCGCAGGGGCGTGAACACTGAAGCTTTCTTT. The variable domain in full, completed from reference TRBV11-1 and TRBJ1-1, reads EAEVAQSPRYKITEKSQAVAFWCDPISGHATLYWYRQILGQGPELLVQFQDESVVDDSQLPKDRFSAERLKGVDSTLKIQPAELGDSAMYLCVSSRRGVNTEAFFGQGTRLTVV.

The CDR3 loop is CASKGVNEQFF. In nucleotides, the CDR3 is TGTGCCAGCAAGGGGGTCAATGAGCAGTTCTTC. The rearrangement links TRBV27 to TRBJ2-1, with D perhaps TRBD1 (6 bases). The CDR3 has 11 amino acids. With 7 bases removed from V and 6 bases from J, the gap between germline ends came to 7 bases. The germline V gene encodes CDR1 MNHEY and CDR2 SMNVEV (reference sequence).

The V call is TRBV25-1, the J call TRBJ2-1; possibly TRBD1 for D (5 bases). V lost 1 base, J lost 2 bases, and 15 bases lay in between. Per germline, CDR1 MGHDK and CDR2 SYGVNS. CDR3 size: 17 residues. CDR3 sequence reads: CASSESRQKGPYNEQFF. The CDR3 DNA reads TGTGCCAGCAGTGAATCCAGACAGAAGGGGCCCTACAATGAGCAGTTCTTC. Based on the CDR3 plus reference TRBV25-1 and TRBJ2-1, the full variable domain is EADIYQTPRYLVIGTGKKITLECSQTMGHDKMYWYQQDPGMELHLIHYSYGVNSTEKGDLSSESTVSRIRTEHFPLTLESARPSHTSQYLCASSESRQKGPYNEQFFGPGTRLTVL.

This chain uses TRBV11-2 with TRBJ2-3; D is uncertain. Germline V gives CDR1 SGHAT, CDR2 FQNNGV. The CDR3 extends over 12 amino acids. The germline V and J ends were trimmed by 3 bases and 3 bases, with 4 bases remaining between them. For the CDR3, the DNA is TGTGCCAGCAGCTTCGGTACAGATACGCAGTATTTT. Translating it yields CASSFGTDTQYF.

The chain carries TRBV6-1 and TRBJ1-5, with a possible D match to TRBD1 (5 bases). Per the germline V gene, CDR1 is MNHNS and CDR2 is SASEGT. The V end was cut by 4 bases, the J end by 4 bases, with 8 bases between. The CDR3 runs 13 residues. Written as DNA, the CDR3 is TGTGCCAGCAGTGTGGGGGAGAATCAGCCCCAGCATTTT. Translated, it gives CASSVGENQPQHF.

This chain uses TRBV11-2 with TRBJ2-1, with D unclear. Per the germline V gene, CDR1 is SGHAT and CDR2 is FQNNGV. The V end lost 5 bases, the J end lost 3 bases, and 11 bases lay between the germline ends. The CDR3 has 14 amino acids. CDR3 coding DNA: TGTGCCAGCAGCCCCCGCTACGACTACAATGAGCAGTTCTTC. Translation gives CASSPRYDYNEQFF.

The CDR3 reads CASQGEGNTIYF. CDR3 nucleotides: TGTGCCAGCCAGGGCGAAGGGAACACCATATATTTT. The V call is TRBV6-6, the J call TRBJ1-3, with a possible D match to TRBD1 (5 bases). This CDR3 spans 12 amino acids. V shed 8 bases and J shed 7 bases, with 12 bases lying between them. Germline V gene lookup returns CDR1 MNHNY and CDR2 SVGAGI (reference sequence).

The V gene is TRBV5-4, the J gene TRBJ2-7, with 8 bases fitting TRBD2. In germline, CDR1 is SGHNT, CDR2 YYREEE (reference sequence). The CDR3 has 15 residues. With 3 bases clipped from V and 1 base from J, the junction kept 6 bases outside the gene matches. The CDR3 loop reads CASSSTSGFSYEQYF. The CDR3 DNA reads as TGTGCCAGCAGCTCTACTAGCGGTTTTTCCTACGAGCAGTACTTC.

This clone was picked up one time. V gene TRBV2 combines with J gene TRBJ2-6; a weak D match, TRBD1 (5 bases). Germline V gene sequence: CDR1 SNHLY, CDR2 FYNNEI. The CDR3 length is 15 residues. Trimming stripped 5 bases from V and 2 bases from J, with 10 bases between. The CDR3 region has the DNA TGTGCCAGCAGTTTCCAGGGTACTGGGGCCAACGTCCTGACTTTC. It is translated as CASSFQGTGANVLTF.

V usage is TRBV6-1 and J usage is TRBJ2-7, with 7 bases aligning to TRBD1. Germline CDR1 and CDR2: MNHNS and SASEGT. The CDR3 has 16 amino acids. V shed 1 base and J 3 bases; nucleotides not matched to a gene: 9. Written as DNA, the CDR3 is TGTGCCAGCAGTGAAGGCACTGTGACAGGGCTCTACGAGCAGTACTTC. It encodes CASSEGTVTGLYEQYF.

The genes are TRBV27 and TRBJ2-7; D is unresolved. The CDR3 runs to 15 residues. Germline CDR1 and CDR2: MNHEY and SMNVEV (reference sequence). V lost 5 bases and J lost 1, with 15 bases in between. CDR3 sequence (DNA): TGTGCCAGCAGTAAAGCCGGGTTAGGGTCCTACGAGCAGTACTTC. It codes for CASSKAGLGSYEQYF.

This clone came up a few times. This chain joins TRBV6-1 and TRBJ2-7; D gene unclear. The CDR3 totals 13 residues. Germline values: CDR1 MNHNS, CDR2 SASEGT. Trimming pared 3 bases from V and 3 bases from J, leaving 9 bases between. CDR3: CASSETNDYEQYF. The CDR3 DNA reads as TGTGCCAGCAGTGAGACAAACGACTACGAGCAGTACTTC.

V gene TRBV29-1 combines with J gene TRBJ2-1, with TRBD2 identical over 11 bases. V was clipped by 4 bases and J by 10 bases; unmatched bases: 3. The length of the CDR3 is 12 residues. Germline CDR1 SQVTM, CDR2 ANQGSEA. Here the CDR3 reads CSVGLAGLEQFF. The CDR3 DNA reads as TGCAGCGTTGGACTAGCGGGATTAGAGCAGTTCTTC.

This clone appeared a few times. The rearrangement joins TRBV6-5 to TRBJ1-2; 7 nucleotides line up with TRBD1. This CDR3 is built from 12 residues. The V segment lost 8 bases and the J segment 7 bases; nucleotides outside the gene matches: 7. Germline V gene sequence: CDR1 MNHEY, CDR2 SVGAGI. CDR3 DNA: TGTGCCAGCTTCCGAGGGGGCGCTGGCTACACCTTC. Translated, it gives CASFRGGAGYTF.